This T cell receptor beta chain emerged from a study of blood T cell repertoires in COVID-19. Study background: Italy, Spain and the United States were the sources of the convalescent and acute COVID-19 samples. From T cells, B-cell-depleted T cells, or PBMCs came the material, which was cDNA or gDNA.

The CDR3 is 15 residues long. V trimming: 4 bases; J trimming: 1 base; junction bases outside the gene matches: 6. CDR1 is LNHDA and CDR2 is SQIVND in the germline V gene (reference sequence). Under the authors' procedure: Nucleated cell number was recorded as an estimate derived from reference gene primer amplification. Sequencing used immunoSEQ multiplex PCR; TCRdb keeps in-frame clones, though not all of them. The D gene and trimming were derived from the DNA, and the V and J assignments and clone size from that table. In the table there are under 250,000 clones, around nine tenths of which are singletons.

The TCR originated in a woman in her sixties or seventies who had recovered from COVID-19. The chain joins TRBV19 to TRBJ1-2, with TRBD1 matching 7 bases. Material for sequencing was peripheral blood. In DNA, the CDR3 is TGTGCCAGTAGTACCCTTCGACAGGGTAACTATGGCTACACCTTC. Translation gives CASSTLRQGNYGYTF.